This TCR beta chain was identified during a study of memory CD4+ T cells and cytomegalovirus serostatus (dated by TCRdb to between 2018 and 2021). About the investigation overall: The 35 or so healthy Belgian adults in the cohort included 9 who were CMV seropositive and 24 who were CMV seronegative. To replicate a published TCR-based CMV serostatus classifier, the study sequenced CD4+ memory TCRbeta repertoires from a Belgian cohort whose cytomegalovirus serostatus was known. Study-level results and caveats: Results were interpreted as suggesting that the CMV-associated TCR signature is largely present in the CD4+ memory repertoire. The original-framework classifier achieved a median bootstrapped AUC of 0.95 with a 95% CI of 0.76-1.00 on the Belgian cohort. CMV serostatus prediction reached a median bootstrapped AUC of roughly 0.95 with the original framework and 0.91 with a US-trained random forest. Among the approximately 160 previously reported CMV-associated TCRbeta sequences, about 71 showed up in the CD4+ memory repertoires, with each one found in between one and five individuals. Unlike the original study, which covered naive and memory CD4+ and CD8+ populations, the Belgian study sequenced only CD4+CD45RO+ memory cells.

As concerns this clone: The antigen this receptor binds is unknown. Within one base of it there is no much larger clone, and no base qualities were kept.

The Quick-DNA Microprep Kit was used to extract genomic DNA from the sorted cells. Amplification of TCRbeta DNA was done with the immunoSEQ hsTCRbeta kit, following the protocol from the manufacturer. TCRbeta libraries were sequenced on an Illumina MiSeq instrument. In the source study's methods: Once out-of-frame sequences had been removed, approximately 2,000,000 distinct TCRbeta sequences were left, which works out to an average of around 70,000 per individual. Each individual was scored using the number of some 160 previously reported CMV-associated TCRbeta sequences that the individual carried and the total number of productive distinct TCRbeta sequences. A beta-binomial model was reimplemented in Python, and scikit-learn random forests with default parameters were trained on US cohort data. Classifier performance on the Belgian cohort was summarized as median AUC with percentile confidence intervals calculated over 10,000 bootstrap iterations. TCRdb took this table from immuneACCESS and kept in-frame rearrangements with V and J called. Such tables lack part of the clones; where checked against another copy, unresolved V genes explain under half of the gap, and the rest is unexplained. The V and J calls and clone size were taken over from that table, and D and trimming were inferred from the DNA. Counted in this sample were under 75,000 clones; around 80% of them appeared once. Of the sample, around 0.53% is held by the ten largest clones.

Single viable CD3+CD4+CD8-CD45RO+ cells were sorted as memory CD4+ T cells on a FACSAria II. To determine CMV serostatus, a Roche Elecsys assay was used that detects serum IgG against CMV pp150, pp28, p38 and p52. Once the samples were thawed, total CD4+ T cells were enriched through positive selection using CD4 magnetic microbeads. The samples came from a separate study whose specific focus was interrogating the CD4+ T cell memory repertoire. Peripheral blood mononuclear cells were isolated and cryopreserved according to standard operating procedures, and serum was stored at -80 degrees C. The staining used CD3-PerCP (BW264/56), CD4-APC (RPA-T4), CD45RO-PE (UCHT1) and CD8-Pacific Orange (3B5) antibodies, and Sytox blue was used to exclude non-viable cells. The V end gives up 2 bases and the J end 8 bases, leaving 7 bases in the junction not matched to a gene. Inclusive of the bounding cysteine and phenylalanine, the CDR3 is 13 residues long. Just the 39-base CDR3 DNA is kept, in frame starting at base 1. Taken from the germline V gene (reference sequence), the CDR1 and CDR2 loops are GTSNPN and SVGIG.

Sequencing input: memory CD4+ T cells from blood. This sequence uses TRBV30 and TRBJ1-1; 8 bases in the middle match TRBD1. This clonotype was sampled from an adult in good health and CMV-seronegative. Some clones in this sample may be carry-over from other donors' samples. The encoded CDR3 is CAWSRIAGGEAFF. The DNA sequence is TGTGCCTGGAGTCGCATTGCAGGGGGCGAAGCTTTCTTT.